A single sample is the source of the 24 T cell receptor beta chains below, sequenced in a study of regulatory T cells in long-lasting Graves disease. Arm-PCR of CDR3 regions and iRepertoire HTBI primers were the basis on which TCR beta libraries were built. TCRdb reanalysed the multiplex PCR reads using MiXCR and keeps one entry per CDR3 protein. The sample records 400,000 or so distinct CDR3 sequences, about a quarter being singletons. Time point in this sample: persistent/refractory GD, antithyroid drugs over 5 years with positive TRAb. Following extraction of RNA from PBMCs, that RNA was used to make the TCR library. Here the sequenced sample was peripheral blood mononuclear cells (PBMCs), taken when the disease was refractory, from a patient treated with antithyroid drugs. The receptor set was obtained from a female donor with Graves disease.

In its sample, this clonotype was seen a few times. This chain connects TRBV7-2 to TRBJ2-6, with TRBD1 matching over 7 bases. This CDR3 spans 16 amino acids. Germline CDR1 SGHTA, CDR2 FQGNSA. V lost 10 bases, J lost 1 base, and 10 bases stayed unmatched. The CDR3 DNA reads as TGTGCCAACTTAAGACAGGGTCGATCTGGGGCCAACGTCCTGACTTTC. Translating gives CANLRQGRSGANVLTF.

This clonotype was found a few times. The chain carries TRBV27 and TRBJ2-2; D not resolved. Trimming pared 4 bases from V and 2 bases from J, leaving 11 bases between. This CDR3 has 15 residues. Germline V gene lookup returns CDR1 MNHEY and CDR2 SMNVEV (reference sequence). The chain's CDR3 is CASSYRRLNTGELFF. CDR3 nucleotides: TGTGCCAGCAGTTATCGTCGGCTTAACACCGGGGAGCTGTTTTTT.

Note on this clonotype: At one end the junction does not follow the germline gene, possibly because of a read error. The genes are TRBV7-7 and TRBJ2-7; D is uncertain. Germline-derived CDR1 and CDR2 are SSHAT and FNYEAQ (reference sequence). The CDR3 covers 13 residues. CDR3 sequence (DNA): TGTGCTAGCAGCTTTAACGTCAATTACGAGCAGTACTTC. Amino acid sequence: CASSFNVNYEQYF.

The sample holds many counts of this clonotype. The chain is built from TRBV30 and TRBJ1-2, with TRBD1 identical over 7 bases. The CDR3 has 10 amino acids. V shed 7 bases, J shed 9 bases, and the junction held 5 bases outside the gene matches. CDR1 and CDR2 from the germline V gene are GTSNPN and SVGIG (reference sequence). CDR3 loop: CASRTGRYTF. The DNA for the CDR3 is TGTGCCTCACGGACAGGCCGCTACACCTTC.

This clonotype was recorded at least ten times. The V and J genes are TRBV29-1 and TRBJ1-1; no reliable D call. Trimming took 4 bases from V and 1 from J, leaving 10 bases between them. The CDR3 runs 13 residues. Germline V lookup: CDR1 SQVTM, CDR2 ANQGSEA. CDR3 protein: CSVGADTNTEAFF. The CDR3 nucleotides read TGCAGCGTTGGGGCTGACACGAACACTGAAGCTTTCTTT.

This chain links TRBV6-1 with TRBJ2-5; D unresolved. The V end was cut by 1 base, the J end by 3 bases, with 9 bases between. Germline CDR1 MNHNS, CDR2 SASEGT. The CDR3 has 14 amino acids. This chain's CDR3 is CASSEVWAEETQYF. The CDR3 DNA sequence: TGTGCCAGCAGTGAAGTATGGGCGGAAGAGACCCAGTACTTC.

V usage is TRBV19 and J usage is TRBJ1-5, with D tentatively TRBD1 (5 bases). Germline CDR1 is LNHDA and CDR2 is SQIVND (reference sequence). The CDR3 consists of 15 residues. The V gene lost 6 bases and the J gene lost 0 bases, with 12 bases spanning the gap. The CDR3 is CASSRTQVSNQPQHF. The CDR3 DNA is TGTGCCAGTAGCAGGACACAAGTTAGCAATCAGCCCCAGCATTTT.

The rearrangement links TRBV6-1 to TRBJ1-2, with D possibly TRBD1 on 5 matching bases. CDR3 length: 14 amino acids. Trimming left V 5 bases short and J 4 bases short, with 14 bases between. CDR1 and CDR2 from the germline V gene are MNHNS and SASEGT. Here the CDR3 reads CASSPSGGGYGYTF. The CDR3 nucleotides are TGTGCCAGCAGTCCATCGGGGGGAGGCTATGGCTACACCTTC.

V and J are TRBV29-1 and TRBJ2-1; 9 nucleotides match TRBD1. Germline lookup yields CDR1 SQVTM and CDR2 ANQGSEA. The length of the CDR3 is 14 residues. V lost 7 bases and J lost 6; bases outside the gene matches: 10. CDR3 loop: CSAEGTGTINEQFF. The CDR3 DNA reads as TGCAGCGCAGAAGGGACAGGGACGATCAATGAGCAGTTCTTC.

This clonotype was detected ten times or more. The rearrangement uses TRBV12-3 or TRBV12-4 and TRBJ1-1; D call uncertain. The V and J ends lost 0 bases and 1 base respectively, with 12 bases between them. CDR3 size: 16 residues. CDR3 loop: CASSLALSYSNTEAFF. DNA of the CDR3: TGTGCCAGCAGTTTAGCGCTAAGTTACTCGAACACTGAAGCTTTCTTT.

The chain is built from TRBV10-2 and TRBJ2-3; perhaps TRBD2 as D (6 bases). CDR3 length: 15 amino acids. V gave up 4 bases and J gave up 2 bases, with 13 bases separating them. Germline V gives CDR1 WSHSY, CDR2 SAAADI. DNA for the CDR3: TGCGCCAGCAGTGCGGCGGGATCAATCACAGATACGCAGTATTTT. This encodes CASSAAGSITDTQYF.

In its sample, this clonotype was seen a few times. V gene TRBV11-1 combines with J gene TRBJ2-2; D unresolved. The CDR3 is 16 amino acids. With 6 bases removed from V and 4 bases from J, the gap between germline ends came to 18 bases. Per germline, CDR1 SGHAT and CDR2 FQDESV (reference sequence). The CDR3 loop is CASSPVEHLGTGELFF. Here the CDR3 DNA reads TGTGCCAGCAGTCCTGTCGAACACCTCGGCACCGGGGAGCTGTTTTTT.

This clonotype was observed many times. The chain couples TRBV12-3 or TRBV12-4 to TRBJ2-7, with D unresolved. V lost 5 bases, J lost 2 bases, and 7 bases lay in between. This CDR3 region has 12 residues. The CDR3 protein is CASSKTTYEQYF. The CDR3 bases are TGTGCCAGCAGTAAGACCACCTACGAGCAGTACTTC.

This clonotype has just a few counts. V gene TRBV5-1 combines with J gene TRBJ2-1, with 9 positions matching TRBD2. This CDR3 comprises 17 residues. Germline V gives CDR1 SGHRS, CDR2 YFSETQ. V gave up 4 bases and J gave up 12 bases; unmatched junction bases: 20. The CDR3 DNA reads TGCGCCAGCAGCCCGGGTGGCGGGAGGGCCGCCATTTTCGGGCAGTTCTTC. Translating it yields CASSPGGGRAAIFGQFF.

The chain carries TRBV5-1 and TRBJ2-2; the D is unclear. CDR1 SGHRS and CDR2 YFSETQ come from the germline V gene. The CDR3 is made up of 14 amino acids. V gave up 4 bases and J gave up 8 bases, with 15 bases separating them. The CDR3 DNA reads TGCGCCAGCAGCAACGGACCATCGTGGGGGGAGCTGTTTTTT. Translating it yields CASSNGPSWGELFF. Based on the CDR3 plus reference TRBV5-1 and TRBJ2-2, the full variable domain is KAGVTQTPRYLIKTRGQQVTLSCSPISGHRSVSWYQQTPGQGLQFLFEYFSETQRNKGNFPGRFSGRQFSNSRSEMNVSTLELGDSALYLCASSNGPSWGELFFGEGSRLTVL.

The chain couples TRBV15 to TRBJ1-5; D not resolved. CDR1 LNHNV and CDR2 YYDKDF come from the germline V gene (reference sequence). V was cut by 1 base and J by 4 bases, with 11 bases left in between. This CDR3 spans 15 amino acids. CDR3 sequence: CATSRAGFGNQPQHF. CDR3 coding DNA: TGTGCCACCAGCAGAGCGGGGTTCGGGAATCAGCCCCAGCATTTT. The full variable domain, completed using reference TRBV15 and TRBJ1-5, is DAMVIQNPRYQVTQFGKPVTLSCSQTLNHNVMYWYQQKSSQAPKLLFHYYDKDFNNEADTPDNFQSRRPNTSFCFLDIRSPGLGDTAMYLCATSRAGFGNQPQHFGDGTRLSIL.

The sample holds many counts of this clonotype. The V and J genes are TRBV28 and TRBJ1-3; D unclear. The germline gives CDR1 MDHEN, CDR2 SYDVKM. The CDR3 has 15 amino acids. V lost 6 bases, J lost 0 bases, and 12 bases lay in between. The CDR3 reads CASRQDAGSGNTIYF. CDR3 nucleotide sequence: TGTGCCAGCAGGCAGGACGCAGGCTCTGGAAACACCATATATTTT.

CDR3 bases: TGTGCCATCAGTGAAGGGGTGAGCGGGAGCGGCGGGGAGCTGTTTTTT. Protein sequence: CAISEGVSGSGGELFF. The gene calls are TRBV10-3 and TRBJ2-2, with 8 bases lining up with TRBD2. The CDR3 covers 16 residues. Per the germline V gene, CDR1 is ENHRY and CDR2 is SYGVKD. With V trimmed by 3 bases and J by 7 bases, 10 bases remained unmatched.

This clonotype was picked up a small number of times. The chain joins TRBV14 to TRBJ1-3; 9 positions agree with TRBD1. CDR1 is SGHDN, CDR2 FVKESK, per germline. Trimming cost V 4 bases and J 0 bases; bases outside gene matches: 4. There are 16 residues in the CDR3. The CDR3 bases are TGTGCCAGCAGCCCGCGGGACAGGGACTCTGGAAACACCATATATTTT. Translating gives CASSPRDRDSGNTIYF.

This clonotype has only a few counts. J is TRBJ2-6 and V is TRBV20-1, with D possibly being TRBD1 (5 bases). Trimming removed 3 bases from V and 0 bases from J, with 12 bases in between. The V gene's germline CDR1 is DFQATT and CDR2 SNEGSKA (reference sequence). The CDR3 sequence is 16 residues long. This chain's CDR3 is CSASFGASSGANVLTF. The DNA of the CDR3 is TGCAGTGCTAGTTTTGGGGCTAGCTCTGGGGCCAACGTCCTGACTTTC.

The CDR3 loop reads CASSLGREYQETQYF. The DNA for the CDR3 is TGTGCCAGCAGTTTGGGGAGGGAGTACCAAGAGACCCAGTACTTC. The chain has TRBV28 and TRBJ2-5; TRBD2 aligns across 7 bases. Germline trimming cut 3 bases from V and 0 bases from J; bases unmatched to any gene: 4. From germline, CDR1 is MDHEN and CDR2 SYDVKM. CDR3 size: 15 residues.

Concerning this clonotype itself: This sequence may be a read error, since a much larger clone differs from it by one base. The chain recombines TRBV11-2 with TRBJ1-4, with D unresolved. The CDR3 spans 14 residues. Germline V CDR1 and CDR2: SGHAT, FQNNGV. Here the CDR3 DNA reads TGTGCCAGCAGCCCTCAGACTGGTTGGGAAAAACTGTCTTTT. Residues: CASSPQTGWEKLSF.

The V call is TRBV3-1, the J call TRBJ2-5; D is uncertain. The CDR3 is 14 amino acids. The V end was cut by 4 bases, the J end by 5 bases, with 14 bases between. Germline V gene lookup returns CDR1 LGHDT and CDR2 YNNKEL (reference sequence). CDR3 coding DNA: TGTGCCAGCAGCCCCGCTCCGCGCCTGGAGACCCAGTACTTC. This codes for CASSPAPRLETQYF.

This clonotype was seen only a few times. This rearrangement joins TRBV14 to TRBJ2-3, with D perhaps matching TRBD2 (5 bases). This CDR3 is 14 amino acids long. CDR1 SGHDN and CDR2 FVKESK come from the germline V gene. V was shortened by 6 bases and J by 0 bases, with 10 bases between the two germline ends. DNA for the CDR3: TGTGCCAGCAGTTTACTAGGCAGCACAGATACGCAGTATTTT. This gives the protein CASSLLGSTDTQYF.